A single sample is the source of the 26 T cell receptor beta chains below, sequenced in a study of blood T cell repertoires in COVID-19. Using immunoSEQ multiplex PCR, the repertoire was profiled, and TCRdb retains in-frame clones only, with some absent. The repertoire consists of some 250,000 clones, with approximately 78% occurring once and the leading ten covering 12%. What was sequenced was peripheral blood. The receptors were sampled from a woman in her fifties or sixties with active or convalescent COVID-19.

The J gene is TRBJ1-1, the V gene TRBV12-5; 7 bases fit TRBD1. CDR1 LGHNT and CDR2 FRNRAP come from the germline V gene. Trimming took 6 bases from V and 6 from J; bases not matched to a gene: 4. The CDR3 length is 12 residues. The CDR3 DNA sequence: TGTGCTAGTGGCATGGGGACAGCTGAAGCTTTCTTT. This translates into CASGMGTAEAFF.

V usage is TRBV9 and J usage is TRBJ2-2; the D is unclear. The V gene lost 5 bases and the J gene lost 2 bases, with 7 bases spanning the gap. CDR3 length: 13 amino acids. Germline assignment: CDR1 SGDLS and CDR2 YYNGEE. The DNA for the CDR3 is TGTGCCAGCAGAGGCGGCAACACCGGGGAGCTGTTTTTT. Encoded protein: CASRGGNTGELFF.

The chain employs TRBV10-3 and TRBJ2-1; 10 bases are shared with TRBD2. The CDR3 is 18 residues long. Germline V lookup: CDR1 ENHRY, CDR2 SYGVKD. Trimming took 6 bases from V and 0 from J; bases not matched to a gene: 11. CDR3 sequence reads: CAISVTSGVESSYNEQFF. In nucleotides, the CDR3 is TGTGCCATCAGCGTAACTAGCGGGGTCGAAAGCTCCTACAATGAGCAGTTCTTC.

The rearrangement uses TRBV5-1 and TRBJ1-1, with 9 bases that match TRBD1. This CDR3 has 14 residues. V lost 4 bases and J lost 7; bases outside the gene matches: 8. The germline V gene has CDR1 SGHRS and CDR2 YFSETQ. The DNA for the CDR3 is TGCGCCAGCAGCGTACAGGGGGCTACTATTGAAGCTTTCTTT. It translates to CASSVQGATIEAFF.

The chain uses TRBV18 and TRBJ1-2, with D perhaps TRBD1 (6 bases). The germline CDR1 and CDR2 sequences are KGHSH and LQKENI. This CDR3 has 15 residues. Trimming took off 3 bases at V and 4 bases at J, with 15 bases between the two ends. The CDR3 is CASSPGAEGGYGYTF. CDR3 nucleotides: TGTGCCAGCTCACCCGGGGCGGAAGGGGGCTATGGCTACACCTTC.

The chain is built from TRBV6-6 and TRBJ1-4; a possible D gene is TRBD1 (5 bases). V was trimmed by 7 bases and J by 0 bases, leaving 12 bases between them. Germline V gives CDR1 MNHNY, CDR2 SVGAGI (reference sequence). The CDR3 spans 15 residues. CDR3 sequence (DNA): TGTGCCAGCACCGTACCGACAGCAACTAATGAAAAACTGTTTTTT. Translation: CASTVPTATNEKLFF.

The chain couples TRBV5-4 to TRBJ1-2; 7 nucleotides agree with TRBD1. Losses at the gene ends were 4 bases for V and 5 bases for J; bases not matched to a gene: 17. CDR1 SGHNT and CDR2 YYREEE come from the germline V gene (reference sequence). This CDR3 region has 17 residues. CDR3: CASSVGQTGLGGYGYTF. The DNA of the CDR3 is TGTGCCAGCAGCGTGGGCCAGACAGGGCTCGGGGGTTATGGCTACACCTTC. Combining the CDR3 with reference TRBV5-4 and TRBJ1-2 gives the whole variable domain ETGVTQSPTHLIKTRGQQVTLRCSSQSGHNTVSWYQQALGQGPQFIFQYYREEENGRGNFPPRFSGLQFPNYSSELNVNALELDDSALYLCASSVGQTGLGGYGYTFGSGTRLTVV.

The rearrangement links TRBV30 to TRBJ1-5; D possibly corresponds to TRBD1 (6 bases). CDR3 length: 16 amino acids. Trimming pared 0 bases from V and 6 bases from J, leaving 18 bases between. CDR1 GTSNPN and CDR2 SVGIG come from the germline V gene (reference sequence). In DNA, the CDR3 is TGTGCCTGGAGTGTACGGGGAGGGGGAGACTCTCAGCCCCAGCATTTT. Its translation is CAWSVRGGGDSQPQHF.

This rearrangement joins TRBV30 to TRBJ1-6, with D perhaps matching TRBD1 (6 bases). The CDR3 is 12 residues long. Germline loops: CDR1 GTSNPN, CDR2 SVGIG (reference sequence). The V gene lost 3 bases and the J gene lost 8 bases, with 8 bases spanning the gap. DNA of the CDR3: TGTGCCTGGAGGCAGGGGCATTCACCCCTCCACTTT. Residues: CAWRQGHSPLHF.

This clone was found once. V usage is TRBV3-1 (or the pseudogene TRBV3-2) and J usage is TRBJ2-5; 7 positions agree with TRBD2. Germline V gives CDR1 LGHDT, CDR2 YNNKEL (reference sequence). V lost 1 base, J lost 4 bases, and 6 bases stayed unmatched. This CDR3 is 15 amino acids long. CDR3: CASSQGGGEGETQYF. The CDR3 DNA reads TGTGCCAGCAGCCAAGGGGGCGGGGAGGGAGAGACCCAGTACTTC.

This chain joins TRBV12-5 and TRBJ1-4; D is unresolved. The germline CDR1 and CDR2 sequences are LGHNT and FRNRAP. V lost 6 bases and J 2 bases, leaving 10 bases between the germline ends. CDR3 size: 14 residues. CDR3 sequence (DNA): TGTGCTAGTGGCCGCGGGGTCACTAATGAAAAACTGTTTTTT. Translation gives CASGRGVTNEKLFF. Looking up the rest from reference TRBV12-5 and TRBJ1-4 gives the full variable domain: DARVTQTPRHKVTEMGQEVTMRCQPILGHNTVFWYRQTMMQGLELLAYFRNRAPLDDSGMPKDRFSAEMPDATLATLKIQPSEPRDSAVYFCASGRGVTNEKLFFGSGTQLSVL.

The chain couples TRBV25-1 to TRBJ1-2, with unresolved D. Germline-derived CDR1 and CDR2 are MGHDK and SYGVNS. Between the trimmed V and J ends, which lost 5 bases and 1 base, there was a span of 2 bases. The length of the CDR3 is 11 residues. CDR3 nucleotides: TGTGCCAGCAGTCTTAACTATGGCTACACCTTC. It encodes CASSLNYGYTF.

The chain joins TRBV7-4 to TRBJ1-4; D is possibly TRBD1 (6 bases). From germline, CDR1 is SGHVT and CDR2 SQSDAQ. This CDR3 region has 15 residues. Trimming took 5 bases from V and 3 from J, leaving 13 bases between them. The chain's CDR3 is CASSTYRDPNEKLFF. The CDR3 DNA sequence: TGTGCCAGCAGCACCTACAGGGATCCTAATGAAAAACTGTTTTTT.

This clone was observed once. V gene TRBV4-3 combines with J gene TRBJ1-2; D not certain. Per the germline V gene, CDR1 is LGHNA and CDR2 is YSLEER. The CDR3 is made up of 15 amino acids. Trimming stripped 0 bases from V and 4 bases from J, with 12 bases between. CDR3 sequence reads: CASSQEPGLSYGYTF. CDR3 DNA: TGCGCCAGCAGCCAAGAGCCCGGACTATCCTATGGCTACACCTTC.

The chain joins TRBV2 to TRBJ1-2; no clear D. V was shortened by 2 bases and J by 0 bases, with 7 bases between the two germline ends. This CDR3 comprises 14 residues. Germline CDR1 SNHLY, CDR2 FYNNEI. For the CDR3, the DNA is TGTGCCAGCAGTGAACCCGTAGCTAACTATGGCTACACCTTC. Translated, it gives CASSEPVANYGYTF.

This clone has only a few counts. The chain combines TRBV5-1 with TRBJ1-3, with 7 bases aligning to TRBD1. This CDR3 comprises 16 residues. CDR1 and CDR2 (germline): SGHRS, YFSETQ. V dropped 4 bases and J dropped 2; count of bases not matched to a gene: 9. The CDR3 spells CASSGRTGAAGNTIYF. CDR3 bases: TGCGCCAGCAGCGGTCGAACAGGGGCGGCTGGAAACACCATATATTTT. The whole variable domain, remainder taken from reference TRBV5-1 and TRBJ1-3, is KAGVTQTPRYLIKTRGQQVTLSCSPISGHRSVSWYQQTPGQGLQFLFEYFSETQRNKGNFPGRFSGRQFSNSRSEMNVSTLELGDSALYLCASSGRTGAAGNTIYFGEGSWLTVV.

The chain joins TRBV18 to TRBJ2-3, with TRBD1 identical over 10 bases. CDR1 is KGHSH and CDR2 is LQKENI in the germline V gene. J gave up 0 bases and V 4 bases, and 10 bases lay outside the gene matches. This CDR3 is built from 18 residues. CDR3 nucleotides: TGTGCCAGCTCACGGAGGACAGGGGGTGTCTCTAGCACAGATACGCAGTATTTT. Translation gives CASSRRTGGVSSTDTQYF.

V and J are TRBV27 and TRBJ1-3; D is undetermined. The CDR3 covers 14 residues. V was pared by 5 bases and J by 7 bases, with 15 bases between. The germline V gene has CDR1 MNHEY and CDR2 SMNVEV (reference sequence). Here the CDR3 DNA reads TGTGCCAGCAGTATCCTCCGGCGGTCTAACACCATATATTTT. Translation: CASSILRRSNTIYF.

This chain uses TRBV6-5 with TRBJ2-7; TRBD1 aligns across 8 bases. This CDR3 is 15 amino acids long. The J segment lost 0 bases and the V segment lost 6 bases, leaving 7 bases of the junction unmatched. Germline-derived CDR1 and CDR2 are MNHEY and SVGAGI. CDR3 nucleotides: TGTGCCAGCAGCCTCGGGACAGGCGGCTCCTACGAGCAGTACTTC. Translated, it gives CASSLGTGGSYEQYF.

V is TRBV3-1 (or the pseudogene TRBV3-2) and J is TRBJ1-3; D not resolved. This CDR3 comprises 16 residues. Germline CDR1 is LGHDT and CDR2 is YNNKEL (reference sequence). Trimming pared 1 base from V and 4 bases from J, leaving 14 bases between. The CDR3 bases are TGTGCCAGCAGCCAAGTACGGCGGTTCTCCGGAAACACCATATATTTT. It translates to CASSQVRRFSGNTIYF.

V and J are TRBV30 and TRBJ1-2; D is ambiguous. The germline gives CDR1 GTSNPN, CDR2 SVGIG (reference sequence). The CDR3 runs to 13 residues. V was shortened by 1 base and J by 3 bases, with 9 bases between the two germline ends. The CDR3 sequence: CAWSGWPHYGYTF. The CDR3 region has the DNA TGTGCCTGGAGTGGTTGGCCACACTATGGCTACACCTTC.

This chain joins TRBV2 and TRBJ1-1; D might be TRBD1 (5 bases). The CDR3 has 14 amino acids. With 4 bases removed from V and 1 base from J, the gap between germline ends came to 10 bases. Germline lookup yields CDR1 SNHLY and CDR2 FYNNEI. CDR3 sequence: CASSGQGGNTEAFF. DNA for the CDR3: TGTGCCAGCAGTGGCCAGGGAGGGAACACTGAAGCTTTCTTT.

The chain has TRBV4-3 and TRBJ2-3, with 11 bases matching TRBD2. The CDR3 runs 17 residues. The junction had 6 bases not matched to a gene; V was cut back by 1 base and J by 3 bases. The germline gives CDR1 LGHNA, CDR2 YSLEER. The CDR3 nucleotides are TGCGCCAGCAGCCAAGGGGCTCTAGCGGGGGGTACAGATACGCAGTATTTT. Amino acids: CASSQGALAGGTDTQYF.

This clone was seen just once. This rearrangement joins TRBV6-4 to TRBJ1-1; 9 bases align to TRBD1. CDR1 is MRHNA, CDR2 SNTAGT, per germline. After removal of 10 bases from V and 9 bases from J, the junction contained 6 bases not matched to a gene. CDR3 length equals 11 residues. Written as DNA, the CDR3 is TGTGCCATCGGACAGGGGACGAAAGCTTTCTTT. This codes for CAIGQGTKAFF.

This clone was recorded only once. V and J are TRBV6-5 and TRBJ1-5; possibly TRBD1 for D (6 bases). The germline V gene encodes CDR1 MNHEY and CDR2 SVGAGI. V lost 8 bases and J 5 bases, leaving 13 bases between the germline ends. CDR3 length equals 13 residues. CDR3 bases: TGTGCCAGCGGAACAGGGTGGCATCAGCCCCAGCATTTT. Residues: CASGTGWHQPQHF.

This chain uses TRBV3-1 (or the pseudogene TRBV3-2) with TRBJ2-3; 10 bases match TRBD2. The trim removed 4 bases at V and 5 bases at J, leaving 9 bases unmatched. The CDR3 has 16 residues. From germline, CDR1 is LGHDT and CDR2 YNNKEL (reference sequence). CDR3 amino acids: CASSPWVAGGLDTQYF. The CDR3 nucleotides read TGTGCCAGCAGCCCTTGGGTAGCGGGGGGTCTAGATACGCAGTATTTT.